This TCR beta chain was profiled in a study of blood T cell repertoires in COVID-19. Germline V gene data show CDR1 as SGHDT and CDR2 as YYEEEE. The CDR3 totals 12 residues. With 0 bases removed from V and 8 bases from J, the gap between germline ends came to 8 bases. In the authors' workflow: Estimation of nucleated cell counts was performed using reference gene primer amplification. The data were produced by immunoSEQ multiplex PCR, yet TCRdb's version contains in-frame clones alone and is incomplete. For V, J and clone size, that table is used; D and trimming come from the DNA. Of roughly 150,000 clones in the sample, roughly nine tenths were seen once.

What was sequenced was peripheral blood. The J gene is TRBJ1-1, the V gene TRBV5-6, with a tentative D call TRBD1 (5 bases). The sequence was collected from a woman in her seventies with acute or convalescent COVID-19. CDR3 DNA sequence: TGTGCCAGCAGCTTGGTCCGGACAGAAGCTTTCTTT. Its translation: CASSLVRTEAFF.